Listed below are T cell receptor beta chains from one sample, sequenced in a study of cytotoxic CD8 clonotypes in ibrutinib-treated CLL. Sequencing used immunoSEQ multiplex PCR; TCRdb keeps in-frame clones, though not all of them. This repertoire shows about 89,000 clones, 78% found once; its top ten account for about 32%. The sequenced sample was PBMCs, obtained after 12 months of ibrutinib treatment. The receptors derive from a human donor with chronic lymphocytic leukemia. CDR3s include the opening cysteine and the closing phenylalanine or tryptophan. A D gene is named only where the DNA matches it firmly. For some rows the clone size is stated as once, few or many, or as a class when expanded; others skip it.

j_call,d_call,v_call,clone_size,cdr3_aa,cdr3_nt
TRBJ1-3,-,TRBV6-5,-,CASSYSGREAGNTIYF,TGTGCCAGCAGTTACTCGGGTAGGGAGGCTGGAAACACCATATATTTT
TRBJ1-2,-,TRBV18,-,CASSPGHYGYTF,TGTGCCAGCTCACCGGGACACTATGGCTACACCTTC
TRBJ1-1,-,TRBV7-3,-,CASSQQENTEAFF,TGTGCCAGCAGCCAGCAGGAGAACACTGAAGCTTTCTTT
TRBJ2-7,-,TRBV11-3,few,CASRLRGASYEQYF,TGTGCCAGCAGACTTCGGGGGGCCTCCTACGAGCAGTACTTC
TRBJ2-3,TRBD1,TRBV9,-,CASSVVSGTTGGAGDTQYF,TGTGCCAGCAGCGTAGTGAGCGGGACGACAGGGGGCGCTGGGGATACGCAGTATTTT
TRBJ2-2,-,TRBV19,-,CASSMNQAGELFF,TGTGCCAGTAGTATGAACCAAGCCGGGGAGCTGTTTTTT
TRBJ1-1,TRBD1,TRBV18,-,CASSRGDTEAFF,TGTGCCAGCTCCAGGGGGGACACTGAAGCTTTCTTT
TRBJ1-1,-,TRBV7-2,-,CASSFSVNTEAFF,TGTGCCAGCAGCTTCTCTGTGAACACTGAAGCTTTCTTT
TRBJ1-1,-,TRBV20-1,many,CSARAWKGAFF,TGCAGTGCTAGAGCCTGGAAAGGGGCTTTCTTT
TRBJ1-4,-,TRBV4-2,medium-sized,CASSRAGGGEDEKLFF,TGTGCCAGCAGCAGGGCAGGCGGTGGGGAAGATGAAAAACTGTTTTTT
TRBJ1-3,-,TRBV28,-,CASSLKVSGNTIYF,TGTGCCAGCAGTTTGAAGGTCTCTGGAAACACCATATATTTT
TRBJ2-3,TRBD2,TRBV5-1,-,CASSFSSGGFTDTQYF,TGCGCCAGCAGCTTCAGTAGCGGGGGGTTCACAGATACGCAGTATTTT
TRBJ2-7,-,TRBV10-3,once,CAISPSGHEQYF,TGTGCCATCAGCCCCTCCGGGCACGAGCAGTACTTC
TRBJ1-2,TRBD1,TRBV14,-,CASSPWEGAGAQGGYTF,TGTGCCAGCAGCCCCTGGGAGGGGGCAGGGGCGCAAGGGGGCTACACCTTC
TRBJ2-2,-,TRBV7-2,-,CASSSGQRTGELFF,TGTGCCAGCAGCTCTGGACAGCGCACCGGGGAGCTGTTTTTT
TRBJ1-3,-,TRBV5-6,-,CASSLSRGRSEGNTIYF,TGTGCCAGCAGCTTGTCGCGGGGACGGTCGGAAGGAAACACCATATATTTT
TRBJ2-5,TRBD2,TRBV18,few,CASSRGLAGAQETQYF,TGTGCCAGCTCACGTGGACTAGCGGGGGCCCAAGAGACCCAGTACTTC
TRBJ1-6,-,TRBV15,once,CATSRAGNSPLHF,TGTGCCACCAGCAGAGCGGGTAATTCACCCCTCCACTTT
TRBJ2-4,-,TRBV19,-,CASSIKGSKNIQYF,TGTGCCAGTAGTATAAAGGGGTCCAAAAACATTCAGTACTTC
TRBJ2-3,TRBD2,TRBV7-9,-,CASSPGTSGVSTDTQYF,TGTGCCAGCAGCCCTGGGACTAGCGGGGTTAGCACAGATACGCAGTATTTT
TRBJ2-2,-,TRBV10-3,-,CAISWGAGGTGELFF,TGTGCCATCAGTTGGGGGGCAGGTGGAACCGGGGAGCTGTTTTTT
TRBJ1-3,-,TRBV30,-,CAWRQGGSGNTIYF,TGTGCCTGGAGGCAAGGGGGCTCTGGAAACACCATATATTTT
TRBJ2-3,TRBD1,TRBV5-4,-,CASREVGQADTQYF,TGTGCCAGCAGGGAAGTCGGACAGGCAGATACGCAGTATTTT
TRBJ2-7,TRBD2,TRBV11-3,-,CASRLGLPGAYEQYF,TGTGCCAGCAGACTGGGACTACCGGGGGCCTACGAGCAGTACTTC